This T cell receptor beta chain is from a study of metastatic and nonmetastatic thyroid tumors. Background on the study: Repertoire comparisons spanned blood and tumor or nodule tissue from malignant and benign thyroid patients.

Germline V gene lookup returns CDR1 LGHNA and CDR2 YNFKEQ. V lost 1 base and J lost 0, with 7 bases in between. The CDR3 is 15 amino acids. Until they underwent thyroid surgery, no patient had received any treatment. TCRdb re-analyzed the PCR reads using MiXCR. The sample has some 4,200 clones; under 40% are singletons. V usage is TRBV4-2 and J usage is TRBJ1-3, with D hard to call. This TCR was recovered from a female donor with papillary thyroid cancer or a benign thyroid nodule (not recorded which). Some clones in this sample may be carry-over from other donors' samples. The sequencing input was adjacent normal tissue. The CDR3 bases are TGTGCCAGCAGCCAAGGGCGGATCTCTGGAAACACCATATATTTT. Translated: CASSQGRISGNTIYF.